Following are 6 T cell receptor beta chains from one sample sequenced in a study of control samples from healthy donors and cancer patients (TCRdb year 2020). Receptor libraries were prepared by the immunoSEQ multiplex PCR assay. Here the immuneACCESS table is served through TCRdb, limited to in-frame sequences with V and J called. Missing clones are a known gap in these copies; in checked studies unresolved V genes cover under half, and the rest lacks a known reason. For this sample there are about 180,000 clones; roughly 94% appear just once. The top ten hold over 1.3% of the sample. Specimen: blood. These receptors came from a woman aged 18-29 years in good health.

The chain links TRBV28 to TRBJ2-1; D remains ambiguous. The CDR3 consists of 13 residues. V gave up 2 bases and J gave up 7 bases, with 9 bases separating them. Germline loops: CDR1 MDHEN, CDR2 SYDVKM. The CDR3 region has the DNA TGTGCCAGCAGTTTAAACGTGGGAAATGAGCAGTTCTTC. This sequence encodes CASSLNVGNEQFF.

The chain couples TRBV2 to TRBJ2-3; 11 bases agree with TRBD2. V was pared by 1 base and J by 5 bases, with 5 bases of the junction left unmatched. The CDR3 totals 16 residues. Germline CDR1 SNHLY, CDR2 FYNNEI. The CDR3 protein is CASSEVLAGVLDTQYF. For the CDR3, the DNA is TGTGCCAGCAGTGAAGTACTAGCGGGAGTCTTAGATACGCAGTATTTT.

V usage is TRBV15 and J usage is TRBJ2-2; no clear D. CDR1 is LNHNV and CDR2 is YYDKDF in the germline V gene (reference sequence). CDR3 length: 15 amino acids. Trimming cost V 5 bases and J 5 bases, with 15 bases left between them. The CDR3 region is CATSGMRLGTGELFF. CDR3 coding DNA: TGTGCCACCAGCGGAATGAGATTGGGAACCGGGGAGCTGTTTTTT.

The rearrangement links TRBV4-3 to TRBJ2-4; possibly TRBD1 for D (6 bases). This CDR3 has 14 amino acids. Trimming shortened V by 1 base and J by 11 bases, and 15 bases separated the two germline ends. The germline V gene encodes CDR1 LGHNA and CDR2 YSLEER. CDR3 DNA: TGCGCCAGCAGCCAAGGGGGGCCCCGGAACGTTCAGTACTTC. It specifies CASSQGGPRNVQYF.

V is TRBV6-6 and J is TRBJ1-3, with 9 bases lining up with TRBD1. Germline-derived CDR1 and CDR2 are MNHNY and SVGAGI (reference sequence). The CDR3 totals 16 residues. V lost 8 bases and J lost 7; bases outside the gene matches: 15. This chain's CDR3 is CASGGGQGRSRNTIYF. CDR3 DNA: TGTGCCAGCGGAGGGGGACAGGGTCGGAGTAGGAACACCATATATTTT.

This sequence joins TRBV3-1 (or the pseudogene TRBV3-2) and TRBJ1-2, with D tentatively TRBD1 (6 bases). Trimming shortened V by 3 bases and J by 5 bases, and 13 bases separated the two germline ends. The CDR3 spans 14 residues. The germline V gene encodes CDR1 LGHDT and CDR2 YNNKEL (reference sequence). CDR3 bases: TGTGCCAGCAGCCACTGGGGGCCATCGTATGGCTACACCTTC. Its translation: CASSHWGPSYGYTF.